What follows describes a single TCR beta chain. Its target is unknown. These data originate in a study of OX40 agonist ivuxolimab in advanced cancers. About the study: In this cohort, patients received ivuxolimab, an agonistic anti-OX40 (CD134) antibody. People who had prior anti-PD-1, anti-PD-L1 or anti-CTLA-4 therapy could take part, and around 39% had some.

This CDR3 region has 15 residues. Germline V gene sequence: CDR1 LGHNA, CDR2 YSLEER. The V and J ends lost 1 base and 2 bases respectively, with 12 bases between them. Sequencing was performed with immunoSEQ multiplex PCR; in TCRdb, only in-frame clones are kept and a portion is missing. This table has tens of thousands of clones, more than 75% appearing once. Findings of the study overall: Certain nonresponders additionally had low normalized T-cell clonal expansion. Within 6 weeks, CD4+ and CD8+ blood T cells expanded clonally at 0.1 to 3.0 mg/kg.

The sequence was collected from an adult with an advanced solid tumor such as melanoma, head and neck, liver or kidney cancer. This chain joins TRBV4-3 and TRBJ2-7, with D possibly TRBD1 on 6 matching bases. The input for sequencing was CD4+ or CD8+ T cells sorted from blood, taken in a trial of the OX40 agonist ivuxolimab. The CDR3, as DNA: TGCGCCAGCAGCCAAGTGGTGACAGGTCCCTACGAGCAGTACTTC. Protein sequence: CASSQVVTGPYEQYF.